The rows below give T cell receptor beta chains drawn from one sample of a study of technical replicates of blood from a handful of donors. The table came from immunoSEQ multiplex PCR; TCRdb's copy has only in-frame clones and leaves some out. The sample has about 97,000 clones, about 96% seen once. What was sequenced was T cells isolated from PBMCs. The source is a human donor in good health. CDR3s include the opening cysteine and the closing phenylalanine or tryptophan. Each record gives: V gene, CDR3 length, clone size, J gene, CDR3 protein. Some rows mark clone size as missing; the rest say once, few, many or name a class of expanded clone.

TRBV7-9	17	-	TRBJ2-1	CASSPGASSGRVGEQFF
TRBV27	13	-	TRBJ2-7	CATGQGALDEQYF
TRBV27	14	-	TRBJ2-7	CASSPGLAYYEQYF
TRBV9	14	once	TRBJ1-2	CASSETLTGYGYTF
TRBV6-1	14	-	TRBJ1-2	CASSEGPANYGYTF
TRBV10-3	13	-	TRBJ1-2	CAISEGENYGYTF
TRBV15	11	-	TRBJ2-7	CATSTFYEQYF
TRBV5-1	13	-	TRBJ1-1	CASSLQGQTEAFF
TRBV2	12	-	TRBJ2-5	CASSEGGGTQYF
TRBV4-2	12	-	TRBJ1-1	CASSHQTGEAFF
TRBV7-2	16	-	TRBJ2-1	CASSLSGTSGYNEQFF
TRBV15	14	-	TRBJ2-5	CATSRGLAIKTQYF
TRBV5-8	14	once	TRBJ2-7	CASSPRGGSYEQYF
TRBV28	15	-	TRBJ1-4	CASSLGTGLREKLFF
TRBV27	13	-	TRBJ1-1	CASSSRYYTEAFF
TRBV27	13	-	TRBJ2-2	CASSLSRPGELFF
TRBV7-2	15	-	TRBJ2-3	CASSPSGRARDTQYF
TRBV5-1	16	-	TRBJ1-4	CASSLNTGTGNEKLFF
TRBV5-4	13	-	TRBJ2-7	CASSLGQFYEQYF
TRBV5-4	13	-	TRBJ1-2	CASSDDRVYGYTF
TRBV2	11	-	TRBJ2-7	CASRTGYEQYF
TRBV18	15	few	TRBJ2-2	CASSPFQETAGELFF
TRBV10-3	13	-	TRBJ2-7	CAIRLGGSYEQYF
TRBV28	15	-	TRBJ2-1	CASNPLGAGDNEQFF
TRBV9	13	-	TRBJ2-2	CASSATGTGELFF
TRBV4-3	17	-	TRBJ1-1	CASSQDPGTGDGTEAFF